This TCR beta chain was recovered during a study of T cells in Graves' hyperthyroidism and ophthalmopathy. Study-wide findings and caveats: Before onset, ophthalmopathy was predicted by the model a median approximately 6.6 months earlier.

This sample holds PBMCs from approximately 9 ml fresh peripheral blood. This CDR3 spans 15 amino acids. Trimming removed 2 bases at V and 2 bases at J, with 13 bases between. CDR1 SGHTA and CDR2 FQGNSA come from the germline V gene. This clonotype was detected only a few times. Its specificity is unknown. Amplification yielded TCR beta CDR3 regions, with RNA transcripts as the source. The HTBI primer set drove a first-round RT-PCR of the TCR CDR3. MiXCR, run by TCRdb on the multiplex PCR reads, gives a single entry per CDR3 protein. The table shows about 680,000 distinct CDR3 sequences, with 35% occurring only once.

This receptor was identified in a middle-aged woman with Graves' hyperthyroidism. The chain joins TRBV7-2 to TRBJ2-7; a weak D match, TRBD1 (6 bases). The sample was blood. The CDR3 protein is CASSLSWGQTYEQYF. In DNA, the CDR3 is TGTGCCAGCAGCTTATCTTGGGGGCAGACCTACGAGCAGTACTTC. The full variable domain, its missing parts supplied by reference TRBV7-2 and TRBJ2-7, is GAGVSQSPSNKVTEKGKDVELRCDPISGHTALYWYRQSLGQGLEFLIYFQGNSAPDKSGLPSDRFSAERTGGSVSTLTIQRTQQEDSAVYLCASSLSWGQTYEQYFGPGTRLTVT.